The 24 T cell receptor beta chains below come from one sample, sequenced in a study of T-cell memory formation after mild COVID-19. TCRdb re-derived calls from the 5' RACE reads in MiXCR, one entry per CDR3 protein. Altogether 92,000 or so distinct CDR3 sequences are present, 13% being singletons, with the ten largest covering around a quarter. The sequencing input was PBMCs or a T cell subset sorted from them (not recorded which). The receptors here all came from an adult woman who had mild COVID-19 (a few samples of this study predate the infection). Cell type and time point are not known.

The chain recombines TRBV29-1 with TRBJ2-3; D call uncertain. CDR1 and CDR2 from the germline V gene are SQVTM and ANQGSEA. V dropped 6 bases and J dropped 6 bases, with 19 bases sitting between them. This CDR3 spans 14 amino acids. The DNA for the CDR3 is TGCAGCGTGCCCTCGTATGCTTCGCACGATACGCAGTATTTT. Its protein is CSVPSYASHDTQYF.

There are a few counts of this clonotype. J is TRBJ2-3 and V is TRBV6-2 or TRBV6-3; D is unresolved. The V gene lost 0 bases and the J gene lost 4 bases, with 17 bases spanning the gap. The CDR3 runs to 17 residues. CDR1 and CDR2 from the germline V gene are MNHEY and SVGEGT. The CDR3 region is CASSYSNIGNMADTQYF. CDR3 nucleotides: TGTGCCAGCAGTTACTCGAATATTGGGAACATGGCAGATACGCAGTATTTT.

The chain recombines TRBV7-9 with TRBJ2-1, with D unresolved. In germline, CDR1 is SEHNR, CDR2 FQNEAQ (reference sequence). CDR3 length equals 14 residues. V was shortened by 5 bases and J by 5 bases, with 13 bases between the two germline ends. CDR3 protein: CASSSVVFDNEQFF. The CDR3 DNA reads TGTGCCAGCAGCAGTGTGGTGTTTGACAATGAGCAGTTCTTC.

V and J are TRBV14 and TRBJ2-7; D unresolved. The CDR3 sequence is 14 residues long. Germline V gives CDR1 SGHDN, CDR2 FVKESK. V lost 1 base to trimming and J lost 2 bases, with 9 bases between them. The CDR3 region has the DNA TGTGCCAGCAGCCAAGGGCGCCATACCTACGAGCAGTACTTC. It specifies CASSQGRHTYEQYF.

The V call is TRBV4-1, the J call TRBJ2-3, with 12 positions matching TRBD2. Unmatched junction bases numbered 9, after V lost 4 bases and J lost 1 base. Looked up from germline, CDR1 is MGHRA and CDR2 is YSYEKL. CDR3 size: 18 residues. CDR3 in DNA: TGCGCCAGCAGCCTTACTGGGACTAGCGGGTCAGGCACAGATACGCAGTATTTT. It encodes CASSLTGTSGSGTDTQYF.

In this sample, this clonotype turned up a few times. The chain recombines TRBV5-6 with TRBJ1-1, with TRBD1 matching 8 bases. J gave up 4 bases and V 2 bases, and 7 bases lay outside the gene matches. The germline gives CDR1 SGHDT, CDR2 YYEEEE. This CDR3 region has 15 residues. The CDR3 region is CASSLELTGATEAFF. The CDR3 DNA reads TGTGCCAGCAGCTTAGAATTGACAGGGGCCACTGAAGCTTTCTTT.

The CDR3 nucleotides are TGTGCCAGCATTCGAGACAGGCCCTCAACTAATGAAAAACTGTTTTTT. It encodes CASIRDRPSTNEKLFF. The rearrangement joins TRBV6-6 to TRBJ1-4; the D gene is possibly TRBD1 (6 bases). Germline loops: CDR1 MNHNY, CDR2 SVGAGI (reference sequence). V shed 7 bases and J shed 0 bases, with 15 bases lying between them. There are 16 residues in the CDR3.

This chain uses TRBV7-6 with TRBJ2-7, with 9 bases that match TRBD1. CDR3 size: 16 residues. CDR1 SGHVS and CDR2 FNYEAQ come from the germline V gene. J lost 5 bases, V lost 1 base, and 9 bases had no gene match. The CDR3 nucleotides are TGTGCCAGCAGCTTAGAAGGAGGACAGGGGTTCGACGAGCAGTACTTC. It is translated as CASSLEGGQGFDEQYF.

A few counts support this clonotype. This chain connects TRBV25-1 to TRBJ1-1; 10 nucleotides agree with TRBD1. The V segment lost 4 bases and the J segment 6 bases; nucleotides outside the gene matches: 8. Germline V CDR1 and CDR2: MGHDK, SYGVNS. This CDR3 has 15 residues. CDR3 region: CASSADRGRRAEAFF. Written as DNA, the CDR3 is TGTGCCAGCAGTGCAGACAGGGGGCGCAGGGCTGAAGCTTTCTTT.

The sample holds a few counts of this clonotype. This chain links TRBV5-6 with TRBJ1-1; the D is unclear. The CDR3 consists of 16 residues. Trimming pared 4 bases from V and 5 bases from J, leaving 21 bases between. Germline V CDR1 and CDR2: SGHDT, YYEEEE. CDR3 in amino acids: CASSLWPEHWKTEAFF. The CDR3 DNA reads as TGTGCCAGCAGCCTTTGGCCTGAACACTGGAAAACTGAAGCTTTCTTT. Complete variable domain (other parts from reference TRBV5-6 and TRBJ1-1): DAGVTQSPTHLIKTRGQQVTLRCSPKSGHDTVSWYQQALGQGPQFIFQYYEEEERQRGNFPDRFSGHQFPNYSSELNVNALLLGDSALYLCASSLWPEHWKTEAFFGQGTRLTVV.

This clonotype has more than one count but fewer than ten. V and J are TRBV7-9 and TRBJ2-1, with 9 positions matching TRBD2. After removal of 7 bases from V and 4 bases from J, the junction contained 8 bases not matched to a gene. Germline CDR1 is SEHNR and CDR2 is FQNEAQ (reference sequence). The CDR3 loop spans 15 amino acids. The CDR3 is CASTTRLADYNEQFF. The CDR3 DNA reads TGTGCCAGCACTACCCGACTAGCGGATTACAATGAGCAGTTCTTC.

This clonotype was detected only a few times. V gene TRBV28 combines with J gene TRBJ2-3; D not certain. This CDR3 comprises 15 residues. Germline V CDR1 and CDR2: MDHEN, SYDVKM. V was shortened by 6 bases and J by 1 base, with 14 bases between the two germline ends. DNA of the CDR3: TGTGCCAGCAGATGGAGCACGTCCGGCACAGATACGCAGTATTTT. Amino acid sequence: CASRWSTSGTDTQYF.

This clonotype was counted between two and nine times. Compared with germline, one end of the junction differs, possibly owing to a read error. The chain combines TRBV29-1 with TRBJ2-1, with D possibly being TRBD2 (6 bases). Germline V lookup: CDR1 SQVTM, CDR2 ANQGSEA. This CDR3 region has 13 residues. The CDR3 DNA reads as TGTGTTGGTGCCGGGGGAGCTGGCAATGAGCAGTTCTTC. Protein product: CVGAGGAGNEQFF.

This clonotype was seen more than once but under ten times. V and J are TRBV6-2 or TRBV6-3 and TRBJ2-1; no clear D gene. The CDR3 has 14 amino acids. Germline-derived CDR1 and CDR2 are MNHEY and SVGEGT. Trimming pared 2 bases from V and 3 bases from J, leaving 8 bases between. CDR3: CASSYGSFYNEQFF. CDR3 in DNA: TGTGCCAGCAGTTACGGCAGTTTCTACAATGAGCAGTTCTTC.

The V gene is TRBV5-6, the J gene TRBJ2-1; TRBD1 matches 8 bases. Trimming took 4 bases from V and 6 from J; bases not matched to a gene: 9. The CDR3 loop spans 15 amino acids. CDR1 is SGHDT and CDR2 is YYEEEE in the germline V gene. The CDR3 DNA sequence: TGTGCCAGCAGCCCGACAGGGGATCAATTCAATGAGCAGTTCTTC. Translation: CASSPTGDQFNEQFF.

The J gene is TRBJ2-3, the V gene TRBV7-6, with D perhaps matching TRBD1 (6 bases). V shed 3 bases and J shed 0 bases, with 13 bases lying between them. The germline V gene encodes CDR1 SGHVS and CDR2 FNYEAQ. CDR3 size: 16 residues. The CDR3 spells CASSFIGTPSTDTQYF. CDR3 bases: TGTGCCAGCAGCTTCATAGGGACACCTAGCACAGATACGCAGTATTTT.

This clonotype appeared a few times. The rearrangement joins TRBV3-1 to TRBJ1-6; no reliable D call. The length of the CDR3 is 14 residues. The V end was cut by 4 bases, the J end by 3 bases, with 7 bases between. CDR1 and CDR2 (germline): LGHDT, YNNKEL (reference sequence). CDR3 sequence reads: CASSLRDYNSPLHF. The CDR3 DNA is TGTGCCAGCAGCCTCCGGGACTATAATTCACCCCTCCACTTT.

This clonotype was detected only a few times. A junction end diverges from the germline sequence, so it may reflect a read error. The CDR3 coding sequence is TGCAGTGCTGGAGACGGGACTCGGGCCCACGAGCAGTACTTC. Its protein product is CSAGDGTRAHEQYF. The chain is built from TRBV20-1 and TRBJ2-7; perhaps TRBD2 as D (6 bases). The germline V gene encodes CDR1 DFQATT and CDR2 SNEGSKA (reference sequence). The length of the CDR3 is 14 residues.

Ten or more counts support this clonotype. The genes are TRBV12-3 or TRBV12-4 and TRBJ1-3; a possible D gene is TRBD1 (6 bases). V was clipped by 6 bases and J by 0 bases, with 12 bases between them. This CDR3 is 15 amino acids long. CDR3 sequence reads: CASRTDSRSGNTIYF. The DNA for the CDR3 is TGTGCCAGCAGGACGGACAGTCGCTCTGGAAACACCATATATTTT.

CDR3 nucleotides: TGCGCCAGCAGCCAAGATCCCGCGAGGGGGAGCACTGAAGCTTTCTTT. Its translation: CASSQDPARGSTEAFF. The rearrangement links TRBV4-1 to TRBJ1-1; TRBD1 is a possible D gene (6 bases). Germline values: CDR1 MGHRA, CDR2 YSYEKL. With 0 bases removed from V and 4 bases from J, the gap between germline ends came to 15 bases. The CDR3 length is 16 residues.

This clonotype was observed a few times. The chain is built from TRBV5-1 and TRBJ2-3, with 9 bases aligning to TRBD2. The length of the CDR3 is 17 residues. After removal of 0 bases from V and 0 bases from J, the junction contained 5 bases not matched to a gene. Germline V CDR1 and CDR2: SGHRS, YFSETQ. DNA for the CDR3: TGCGCCAGCAGCTTGGGACTAGCGGAAATAAGCACAGATACGCAGTATTTT. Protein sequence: CASSLGLAEISTDTQYF.

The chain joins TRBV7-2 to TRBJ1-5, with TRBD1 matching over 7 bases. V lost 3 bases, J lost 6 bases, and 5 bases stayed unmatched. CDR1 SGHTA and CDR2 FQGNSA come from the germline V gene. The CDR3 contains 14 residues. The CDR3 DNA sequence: TGTGCCAGCAGCTTGACAGGGATCGGTCAGCCCCAGCATTTT. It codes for CASSLTGIGQPQHF.

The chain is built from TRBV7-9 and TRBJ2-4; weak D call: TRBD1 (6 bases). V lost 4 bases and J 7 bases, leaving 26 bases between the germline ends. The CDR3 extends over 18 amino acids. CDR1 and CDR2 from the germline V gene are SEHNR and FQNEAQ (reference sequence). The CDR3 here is CASSSSSSRGIDHNIQYF. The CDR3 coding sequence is TGTGCCAGCAGCTCCTCGAGCTCAAGGGGGATCGACCACAACATTCAGTACTTC.

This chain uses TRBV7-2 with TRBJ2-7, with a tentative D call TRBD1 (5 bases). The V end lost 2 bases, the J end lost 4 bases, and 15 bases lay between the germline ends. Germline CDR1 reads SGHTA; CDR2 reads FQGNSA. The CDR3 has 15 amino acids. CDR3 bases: TGTGCCAGCAGCTTATGGTCAGGGTCGGGTTACGAGCAGTACTTC. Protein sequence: CASSLWSGSGYEQYF.